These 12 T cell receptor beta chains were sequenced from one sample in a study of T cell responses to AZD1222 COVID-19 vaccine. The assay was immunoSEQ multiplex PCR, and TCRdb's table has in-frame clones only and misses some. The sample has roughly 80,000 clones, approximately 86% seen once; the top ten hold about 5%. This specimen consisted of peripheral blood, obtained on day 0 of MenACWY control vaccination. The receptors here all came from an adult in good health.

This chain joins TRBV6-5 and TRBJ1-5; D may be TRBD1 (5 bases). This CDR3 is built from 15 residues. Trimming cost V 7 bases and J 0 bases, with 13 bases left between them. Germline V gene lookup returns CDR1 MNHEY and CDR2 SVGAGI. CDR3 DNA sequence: TGTGCCAGCACCCCCCGGGGGGATAGCAATCAGCCCCAGCATTTT. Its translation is CASTPRGDSNQPQHF.

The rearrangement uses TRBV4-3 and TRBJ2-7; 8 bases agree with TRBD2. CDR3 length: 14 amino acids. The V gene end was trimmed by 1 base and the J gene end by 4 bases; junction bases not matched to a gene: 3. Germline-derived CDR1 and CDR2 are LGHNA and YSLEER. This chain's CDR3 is CASSQGAGGYEQYF. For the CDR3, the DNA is TGCGCCAGCAGCCAAGGGGCGGGAGGATACGAGCAGTACTTC.

Here the CDR3 reads CASSLEGGTNYGYTF. CDR3 nucleotides: TGTGCCAGCAGCTTGGAGGGGGGAACTAACTATGGCTACACCTTC. The chain links TRBV7-9 to TRBJ1-2, with D possibly TRBD1 on 6 matching bases. The CDR3 is 15 residues long. V lost 3 bases and J 0 bases, leaving 11 bases between the germline ends. Germline CDR1 and CDR2: SEHNR and FQNEAQ (reference sequence).

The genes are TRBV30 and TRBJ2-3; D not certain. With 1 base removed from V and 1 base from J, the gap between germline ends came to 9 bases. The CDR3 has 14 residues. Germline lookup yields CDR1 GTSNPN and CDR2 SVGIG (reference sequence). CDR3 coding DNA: TGTGCCTGGAGTGAAGGGTCTGGCACAGATACGCAGTATTTT. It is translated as CAWSEGSGTDTQYF.

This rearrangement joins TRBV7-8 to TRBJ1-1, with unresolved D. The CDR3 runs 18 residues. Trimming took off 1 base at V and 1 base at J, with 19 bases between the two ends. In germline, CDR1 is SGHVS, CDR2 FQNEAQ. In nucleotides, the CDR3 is TGTGCCAGCAGCTTAGTCAAGACCTCTCGGGCAAGGAACACTGAAGCTTTCTTT. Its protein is CASSLVKTSRARNTEAFF.

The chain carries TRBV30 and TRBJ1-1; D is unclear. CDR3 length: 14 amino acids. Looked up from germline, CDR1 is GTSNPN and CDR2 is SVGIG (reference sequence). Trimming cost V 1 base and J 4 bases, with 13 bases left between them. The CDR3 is CAWSALRVSTEAFF. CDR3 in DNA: TGTGCCTGGAGTGCCCTCCGGGTCAGCACTGAAGCTTTCTTT.

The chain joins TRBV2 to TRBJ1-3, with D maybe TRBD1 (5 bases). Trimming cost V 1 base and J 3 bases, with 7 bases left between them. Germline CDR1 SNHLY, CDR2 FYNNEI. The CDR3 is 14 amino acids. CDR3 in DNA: TGTGCCAGCAGTGAAGTCAGGGTTGGAAACACCATATATTTT. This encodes CASSEVRVGNTIYF.

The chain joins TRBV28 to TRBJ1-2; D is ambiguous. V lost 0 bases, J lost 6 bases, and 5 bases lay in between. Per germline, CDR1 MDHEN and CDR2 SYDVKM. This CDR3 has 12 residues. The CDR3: CASSLWGDGYTF. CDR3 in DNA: TGTGCCAGCAGTTTATGGGGCGATGGCTACACCTTC.

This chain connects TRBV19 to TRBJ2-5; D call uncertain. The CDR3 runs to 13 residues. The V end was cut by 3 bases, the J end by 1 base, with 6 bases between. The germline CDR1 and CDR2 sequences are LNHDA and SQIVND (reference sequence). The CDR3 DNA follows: TGTGCCAGTAGTATCGGCGGCCAAGAGACCCAGTACTTC. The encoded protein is CASSIGGQETQYF.

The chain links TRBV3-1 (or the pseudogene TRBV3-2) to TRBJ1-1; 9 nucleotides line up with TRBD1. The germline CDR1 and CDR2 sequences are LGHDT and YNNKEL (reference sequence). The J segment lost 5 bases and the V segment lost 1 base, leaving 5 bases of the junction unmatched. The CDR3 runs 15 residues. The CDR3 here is CASSQGTGAHTEAFF. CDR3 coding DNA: TGTGCCAGCAGCCAAGGGACAGGGGCCCATACTGAAGCTTTCTTT.

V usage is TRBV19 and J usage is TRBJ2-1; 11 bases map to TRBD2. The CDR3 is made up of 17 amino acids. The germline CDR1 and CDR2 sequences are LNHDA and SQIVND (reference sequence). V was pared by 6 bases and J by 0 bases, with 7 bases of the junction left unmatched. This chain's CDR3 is CASSSTGLADSYNEQFF. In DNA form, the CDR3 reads TGTGCCAGTAGCTCTACGGGACTAGCGGACTCCTACAATGAGCAGTTCTTC.

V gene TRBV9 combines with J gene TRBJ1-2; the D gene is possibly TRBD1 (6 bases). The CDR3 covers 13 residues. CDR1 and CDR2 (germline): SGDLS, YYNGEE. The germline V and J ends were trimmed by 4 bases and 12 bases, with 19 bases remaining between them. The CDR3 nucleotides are TGTGCCAGCAGCACGCCGGGACGGGGGACAAACACCTTC. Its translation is CASSTPGRGTNTF.